Each of the 9 T cell receptor beta chains below was sequenced from the same sample in a study of regulatory T cells in long-lasting Graves disease. Both iRepertoire HTBI primers and Arm-PCR of CDR3 regions were used to build the TCR beta libraries. TCRdb re-called the multiplex PCR reads through MiXCR, storing one row per CDR3 protein. The sample carries roughly 500,000 distinct CDR3 sequences, 20% recorded once. Regarding time point: persistent/refractory GD, antithyroid drugs over 5 years with positive TRAb. RNA isolated from PBMCs was used to make the TCR library. This specimen consisted of peripheral blood mononuclear cells (PBMCs), obtained when the disease was refractory, from a patient treated with antithyroid drugs. The receptor source for this set is a female donor with Graves disease.

This chain uses TRBV12-3 or TRBV12-4 with TRBJ2-1; TRBD2 agrees at 9 bases. The junction had 5 bases not matched to a gene; V was cut back by 5 bases and J by 6 bases. The CDR3 spans 14 residues. The CDR3 sequence is CASSSGRYANEQFF. The CDR3 DNA reads TGTGCCAGCAGTAGCGGGAGGTACGCCAATGAGCAGTTCTTC.

This clonotype was seen more than once but under ten times. The rearrangement joins TRBV20-1 to TRBJ2-2; 12 bases are shared with TRBD1. The J segment lost 4 bases and the V segment lost 5 bases, leaving 14 bases of the junction unmatched. The CDR3 is 18 residues long. The V gene's germline CDR1 is DFQATT and CDR2 SNEGSKA (reference sequence). This CDR3 is CSARRGQGAGIGTGELFF. The CDR3 bases are TGCAGTGCTCGGAGGGGACAGGGGGCCGGAATAGGCACCGGGGAGCTGTTTTTT.

This clonotype was detected many times. The rearrangement joins TRBV29-1 to TRBJ1-2; D not certain. Per germline, CDR1 SQVTM and CDR2 ANQGSEA. The CDR3 extends over 13 amino acids. Trimming removed 4 bases from V and 1 base from J, with 10 bases in between. CDR3 region: CSVGYRNNYGYTF. The CDR3 bases are TGCAGCGTTGGTTACAGAAATAACTATGGCTACACCTTC.

V is TRBV27 and J is TRBJ1-6; 9 bases fit TRBD1. This CDR3 has 15 amino acids. From germline, CDR1 is MNHEY and CDR2 SMNVEV (reference sequence). V shed 4 bases and J 8 bases; nucleotides not matched to a gene: 6. The DNA for the CDR3 is TGTGCCAGCAGTTCGACAGGGGGGTGGCATTCACCCCTCCACTTT. Translating it yields CASSSTGGWHSPLHF.

The rearrangement links TRBV29-1 to TRBJ2-2; 10 nucleotides align to TRBD2. CDR1 and CDR2 (germline): SQVTM, ANQGSEA. The length of the CDR3 is 14 residues. With V trimmed by 5 bases and J by 3 bases, 3 bases remained unmatched. This CDR3 reads CSVPLAGDTGELFF. CDR3 in DNA: TGCAGCGTTCCCCTAGCGGGAGACACCGGGGAGCTGTTTTTT.

This clonotype occurred a few times. The chain couples TRBV19 to TRBJ2-4; unclear D gene. V lost 3 bases and J 6 bases, leaving 12 bases between the germline ends. The CDR3 totals 14 residues. CDR1 and CDR2 from the germline V gene are LNHDA and SQIVND (reference sequence). The CDR3 coding sequence is TGTGCCAGTAGTATTATCCCACGCGGAAACATTCAGTACTTC. Residues: CASSIIPRGNIQYF.

At least ten counts were recorded for this clonotype. This chain joins TRBV29-1 and TRBJ1-2; D possibly corresponds to TRBD1 (6 bases). In germline, CDR1 is SQVTM, CDR2 ANQGSEA. Trimming took off 4 bases at V and 4 bases at J, with 16 bases between the two ends. The CDR3 consists of 14 residues. The CDR3 spells CSVGQGSRPYGYTF. The CDR3 coding sequence is TGCAGCGTTGGGCAGGGGTCCCGTCCCTATGGCTACACCTTC.

The rearrangement uses TRBV5-1 and TRBJ2-2; 7 positions match TRBD1. The CDR3 totals 15 residues. The V and J ends lost 2 bases and 3 bases, in that order; junction bases with no gene match: 4. The germline CDR1 and CDR2 sequences are SGHRS and YFSETQ. The CDR3, as DNA: TGCGCCAGCAGCTTTTACAGGGGTTACACCGGGGAGCTGTTTTTT. It codes for CASSFYRGYTGELFF.

In its sample, this clonotype was seen many times. This chain connects TRBV28 to TRBJ2-7; D possibly corresponds to TRBD2 (6 bases). CDR1 MDHEN and CDR2 SYDVKM come from the germline V gene. V lost 5 bases, J lost 1 base, and 12 bases lay in between. This CDR3 is 14 amino acids long. The CDR3, as DNA: TGTGCCAGCAGTACGACGGGACTTTCCTACGAGCAGTACTTC. It yields the protein CASSTTGLSYEQYF.